Following are 17 T cell receptor beta chains from one sample sequenced in a study of Tregs in tolerant kidney transplant recipients. Produced via immunoSEQ multiplex PCR; TCRdb's table is partial and in-frame only. Of roughly 4,200 clones listed, around 60% are singletons. What these receptors recognize is not known. The sequencing sample was made of CD8+ T cells from blood cultured with allogeneic cells. Source of these receptors: a human donor in good health.

The chain is built from TRBV11-3 and TRBJ2-1, with 7 bases matching TRBD2. The CDR3 covers 15 residues. Germline assignment: CDR1 SGHNT and CDR2 YENEEA. With V trimmed by 1 base and J by 9 bases, 9 bases remained unmatched. CDR3 protein: CASSLVPGLITEQFF. For the CDR3, the DNA is TGTGCCAGCAGCTTAGTGCCGGGACTAATCACTGAGCAGTTCTTC. The whole variable domain, remainder taken from reference TRBV11-3 and TRBJ2-1, is EAGVVQSPRYKIIEKKQPVAFWCNPISGHNTLYWYLQNLGQGPELLIRYENEEAVDDSQLPKDRFSAERLKGVDSTLKIQPAELGDSAVYLCASSLVPGLITEQFFGPGTRLTVL.

This chain connects TRBV10-3 to TRBJ2-3, with D possibly matching TRBD2 (7 bases). This CDR3 is built from 15 residues. V lost 3 bases and J lost 4, with 14 bases in between. Germline lookup yields CDR1 ENHRY and CDR2 SYGVKD. CDR3 DNA: TGTGCCATCAGTGACTGGGGGGGCCGCCCAGATACGCAGTATTTT. Its translation is CAISDWGGRPDTQYF.

There are a few counts of this clone. The rearrangement links TRBV5-6 to TRBJ2-7; 8 positions match TRBD1. This CDR3 comprises 12 residues. Germline V gene sequence: CDR1 SGHDT, CDR2 YYEEEE. V dropped 2 bases and J dropped 6; count of bases not matched to a gene: 1. The CDR3 DNA follows: TGTGCCAGCAGCTTTGGGACAGGCGAGCAGTACTTC. Translation: CASSFGTGEQYF.

This clone was seen only a few times. V and J are TRBV6-5 and TRBJ2-7, with D tentatively TRBD1 (5 bases). Deletions cut 2 bases from V and 3 bases from J, with 11 bases between. Germline loops: CDR1 MNHEY, CDR2 SVGAGI. This CDR3 is 14 amino acids long. The CDR3 protein is CASSYGAGIYEQYF. In nucleotides, the CDR3 is TGTGCCAGCAGTTACGGAGCAGGGATCTACGAGCAGTACTTC.

This clone was picked up a small number of times. The CDR3 loop reads CASSLAGTGGFYGYTF. The CDR3, as DNA: TGTGCCAGCAGTCTAGCCGGGACAGGGGGCTTCTATGGCTACACCTTC. The genes are TRBV27 and TRBJ1-2, with 12 positions matching TRBD1. CDR3 length: 16 residues. With V trimmed by 5 bases and J by 4 bases, 8 bases remained unmatched. Germline CDR1 and CDR2: MNHEY and SMNVEV (reference sequence).

The chain is built from TRBV2 and TRBJ2-7, with a weak D call TRBD1 (5 bases). CDR1 and CDR2 from the germline V gene are SNHLY and FYNNEI. CDR3 length equals 14 residues. The V gene lost 5 bases and the J gene lost 3 bases, with 14 bases spanning the gap. The CDR3 loop is CASSYGAGIYEQYF. The CDR3 DNA reads TGTGCCAGCAGTTACGGAGCAGGGATCTACGAGCAGTACTTC. Together with reference TRBV2 and TRBJ2-7, the CDR3 gives the full variable domain: EPEVTQTPSHQVTQMGQEVILRCVPISNHLYFYWYRQILGQKVEFLVSFYNNEISEKSEIFDDQFSVERPDGSNFTLKIRSTKLEDSAMYFCASSYGAGIYEQYFGPGTRLTVT.

This clone was observed a few times. CDR3: CASSKTLLQGGQAFF. Written as DNA, the CDR3 is TGTGCCAGCAGCAAAACCCTTCTACAGGGAGGGCAAGCTTTCTTT. V and J are TRBV21-1 and TRBJ1-1. TRBV21-1 is recorded as a pseudogene. The CDR3 has 15 residues.

V gene TRBV11-3 combines with J gene TRBJ2-1; a weak D match, TRBD1 (5 bases). V was shortened by 4 bases and J by 14 bases, with 12 bases between the two germline ends. Germline assignment: CDR1 SGHNT and CDR2 YENEEA. The CDR3 contains 11 residues. The DNA for the CDR3 is TGTGCCAGCAGCTCCCCCCAGGGCGAGTTCTTC. Protein sequence: CASSSPQGEFF.

This rearrangement joins TRBV4-1 to TRBJ2-7; D not resolved. Germline V gene sequence: CDR1 MGHRA, CDR2 YSYEKL. The CDR3 runs 16 residues. Trimming removed 1 base from V and 1 base from J, with 14 bases in between. CDR3: CASSQGHNLLSYEQYF. CDR3 nucleotide sequence: TGCGCCAGCAGCCAAGGGCACAATCTACTTTCCTACGAGCAGTACTTC.

This clone was picked up a small number of times. The chain employs TRBV10-1 and TRBJ2-1; 7 nucleotides agree with TRBD1. After removal of 4 bases from V and 4 bases from J, the junction contained 4 bases not matched to a gene. CDR3 length: 14 amino acids. CDR1 is WNHNN, CDR2 SYGVQD, per germline (reference sequence). This chain's CDR3 is CASSGGQNYNEQFF. The CDR3 nucleotides read TGCGCCAGCAGTGGGGGACAGAATTACAATGAGCAGTTCTTC.

V and J are TRBV7-6 and TRBJ2-1; 7 nucleotides line up with TRBD2. Germline assignment: CDR1 SGHVS and CDR2 FNYEAQ. The ends lost 1 base at V and 10 bases at J; junction bases unmatched: 16. CDR3 length: 17 amino acids. For the CDR3, the DNA is TGTGCCAGCAGCTTAGATCTTGGAGCGGGACGCCCCAGGGAGCAGTTCTTC. This sequence encodes CASSLDLGAGRPREQFF.

The chain is built from TRBV9 and TRBJ1-4, with D tentatively TRBD1 (6 bases). Germline CDR1 reads SGDLS; CDR2 reads YYNGEE. Trimming shortened V by 3 bases and J by 3 bases, and 12 bases separated the two germline ends. This CDR3 is built from 15 residues. Here the CDR3 reads CASSDRTDPNEKLFF. The CDR3 DNA is TGTGCCAGCAGCGACAGGACAGATCCTAATGAAAAACTGTTTTTT.

The rearrangement uses TRBV29-1 and TRBJ1-2; D might be TRBD1 (5 bases). Germline V lookup: CDR1 SQVTM, CDR2 ANQGSEA. V lost 6 bases to trimming and J lost 6 bases, with 20 bases between them. This CDR3 region has 14 residues. CDR3 protein: CSVAPGTEGDGYTF. The CDR3, as DNA: TGCAGCGTCGCACCGGGGACGGAGGGCGATGGCTACACCTTC.

This sequence joins TRBV2 and TRBJ2-6, with 8 bases aligning to TRBD1. The V and J ends lost 7 bases and 4 bases, in that order; junction bases with no gene match: 3. The CDR3 covers 14 residues. Per the germline V gene, CDR1 is SNHLY and CDR2 is FYNNEI. As DNA, the CDR3 is TGTGCCAGCACTCAGGGGGCGGGGGCCAACGTCCTGACTTTC. Translated: CASTQGAGANVLTF.

A few counts support this clone. The chain couples TRBV6-6 to TRBJ2-3; 7 bases are a match to TRBD1. J lost 0 bases, V lost 2 bases, and 2 bases had no gene match. The CDR3 has 15 residues. The germline V gene has CDR1 MNHNY and CDR2 SVGAGI (reference sequence). The DNA of the CDR3 is TGTGCCAGCAGTTACCGGGACAGTAGCACAGATACGCAGTATTTT. Translating it yields CASSYRDSSTDTQYF.

This clone showed up just a few times. V usage is TRBV4-1 and J usage is TRBJ1-2; 9 nucleotides line up with TRBD1. This CDR3 comprises 16 residues. After removal of 4 bases from V and 2 bases from J, the junction contained 8 bases not matched to a gene. CDR1 is MGHRA, CDR2 YSYEKL, per germline. This chain's CDR3 is CASSPPGTGSNYGYTF. In DNA form, the CDR3 reads TGCGCCAGCAGCCCACCCGGGACAGGGTCCAACTATGGCTACACCTTC.

The V call is TRBV19, the J call TRBJ2-3; D assignment may be TRBD1 or TRBD2 (5 bases each). V gave up 3 bases and J gave up 4 bases, with 17 bases separating them. The length of the CDR3 is 16 residues. Germline lookup yields CDR1 LNHDA and CDR2 SQIVND (reference sequence). The CDR3 sequence is CASSMGWGGLADTQYF. As DNA, the CDR3 is TGTGCCAGTAGTATGGGTTGGGGCGGGCTGGCAGATACGCAGTATTTT.